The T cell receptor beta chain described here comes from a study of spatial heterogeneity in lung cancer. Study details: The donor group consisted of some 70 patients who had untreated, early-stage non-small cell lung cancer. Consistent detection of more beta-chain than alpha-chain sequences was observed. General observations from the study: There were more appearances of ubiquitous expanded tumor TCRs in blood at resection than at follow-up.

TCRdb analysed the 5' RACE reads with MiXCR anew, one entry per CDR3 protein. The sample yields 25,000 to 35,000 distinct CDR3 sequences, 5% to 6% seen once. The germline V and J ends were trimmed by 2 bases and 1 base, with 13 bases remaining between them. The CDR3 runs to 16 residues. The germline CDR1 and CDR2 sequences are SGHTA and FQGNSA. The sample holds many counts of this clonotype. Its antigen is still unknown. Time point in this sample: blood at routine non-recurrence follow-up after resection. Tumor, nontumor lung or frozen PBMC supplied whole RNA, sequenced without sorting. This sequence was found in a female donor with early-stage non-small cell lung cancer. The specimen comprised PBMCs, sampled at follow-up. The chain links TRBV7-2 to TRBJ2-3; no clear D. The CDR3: CASSLMGSYGTDTQYF. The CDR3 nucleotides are TGTGCCAGCAGCTTAATGGGCTCCTATGGCACAGATACGCAGTATTTT.